These 8 T cell receptor beta chains were sequenced from one sample in a study of identical twins. TCRdb redid the calling of the 5' RACE reads with MiXCR, one entry per CDR3 protein. The sample carries around 340,000 distinct CDR3 sequences, roughly 12% recorded once. The data were also submitted as part of a second study, on yellow fever vaccine responses in identical twins.

Sequenced sample: CD8+ T cells sorted from blood. The origin of the receptors is a woman aged 18-30 years in good health.

This clonotype was detected a few times. The gene calls are TRBV20-1 and TRBJ1-5, with D possibly matching TRBD1 (6 bases). CDR3 length: 16 amino acids. V lost 0 bases, J lost 2 bases, and 14 bases lay in between. Germline V lookup: CDR1 DFQATT, CDR2 SNEGSKA (reference sequence). The CDR3 nucleotides are TGCAGTGCTAGAGATTTAGGGGGGGCTCGCAATCAGCCCCAGCATTTT. Its protein product is CSARDLGGARNQPQHF.

The sample holds a few counts of this clonotype. This chain joins TRBV2 and TRBJ2-7; D perhaps matches TRBD1 (6 bases). CDR1 is SNHLY and CDR2 is FYNNEI in the germline V gene. The CDR3 contains 14 residues. Trimming removed 6 bases at V and 0 bases at J, with 12 bases between. The CDR3 spells CASRGPDSSYEQYF. Here the CDR3 DNA reads TGTGCCAGCAGAGGCCCGGACAGCTCCTACGAGCAGTACTTC.

The chain uses TRBV2 and TRBJ1-2; D unclear. Germline-derived CDR1 and CDR2 are SNHLY and FYNNEI. The CDR3 has 12 residues. Trimming cost V 3 bases and J 5 bases, with 7 bases left between them. The CDR3 DNA is TGTGCCAGCAGTGACACTCTTTATGGCTACACCTTC. This translates into CASSDTLYGYTF.

In its sample, this clonotype was seen once. One end of the junction fails to match germline, which may point to a read error. V is TRBV7-2 and J is TRBJ2-1, with 8 bases aligning to TRBD2. The CDR3 consists of 15 residues. Germline loops: CDR1 SGHTA, CDR2 FQGNSA. CDR3 amino acids: CASSWGLGGYNERFF. The DNA of the CDR3 is TGTGCCAGCAGCTGGGGACTAGGAGGTTACAATGAGCGGTTCTTC.

The chain is built from TRBV2 and TRBJ2-7, with D unclear. V gave up 2 bases and J gave up 5 bases, with 4 bases separating them. Germline assignment: CDR1 SNHLY and CDR2 FYNNEI. CDR3 length equals 11 residues. CDR3 amino acids: CASSEYDEQYF. The CDR3 DNA reads as TGTGCCAGCAGTGAATATGACGAGCAGTACTTC.

The gene calls are TRBV4-2 and TRBJ2-7, with TRBD2 matching 11 bases. This CDR3 is built from 17 residues. V was clipped by 0 bases and J by 0 bases; unmatched bases: 4. Germline V gene data show CDR1 as LGHNA and CDR2 as YNFKEQ. CDR3 nucleotide sequence: TGTGCCAGCAGCCAAGAACCTAGCGGGGGGAGCTCCTACGAGCAGTACTTC. Amino acid sequence: CASSQEPSGGSSYEQYF.

The V gene is TRBV5-6, the J gene TRBJ2-7, with D unresolved. Germline CDR1 is SGHDT and CDR2 is YYEEEE. This CDR3 is 14 amino acids long. The V end was cut by 3 bases, the J end by 7 bases, with 17 bases between. The CDR3 is CASSSTNFLGEQYV. The CDR3 DNA reads TGTGCCAGCAGCTCAACAAATTTTCTGGGGGAGCAGTACGTC.

The chain employs TRBV27 and TRBJ2-1, with 11 bases identical to TRBD1. Germline V gene sequence: CDR1 MNHEY, CDR2 SMNVEV (reference sequence). The V and J ends lost 4 bases and 8 bases, in that order; junction bases with no gene match: 7. The CDR3 runs to 15 residues. The CDR3 here is CASSWGQGVGYEQFF. The CDR3 DNA is TGTGCCAGCAGTTGGGGACAGGGGGTAGGTTATGAGCAGTTCTTC.